The entry below gives a single T cell receptor beta chain sequence along with its context. Its antigen is unidentified. This CDR3 is built from 16 residues. From germline, CDR1 is MNHEY and CDR2 SVGEGT. Trimming cost V 0 bases and J 0 bases; bases outside gene matches: 4. This sample was included in a study of T cell responses to AZD1222 COVID-19 vaccine. Study-level findings and limits: Vaccine-associated CD4 TCRs ranged over spike, dominating at 160-218 and 743-854. After two AZD1222 doses, spike-specific TCR breadth and depth rose versus day 0. Baseline seropositivity characterized only six or seven AZD1222 recipients.

Profiled with immunoSEQ multiplex PCR; TCRdb holds only in-frame clones, not every one. The sample records fewer than 100,000 clones, roughly 90% being singletons. The chain links TRBV6-2 or TRBV6-3 to TRBJ1-1; 7 bases fit TRBD1. The receptor was derived from an adult who received the AZD1222 COVID-19 vaccine. Sample: peripheral blood, taken 28 days after the second AZD1222 dose. CDR3 region: CASSYSRDSVNTEAFF. Here the CDR3 DNA reads TGTGCCAGCAGTTACTCTCGGGACAGCGTGAACACTGAAGCTTTCTTT.